This T cell receptor beta chain comes out of a study of control samples from healthy donors and cancer patients. This CDR3 has 13 residues. Per the germline V gene, CDR1 is SGHRS and CDR2 is YFSETQ. Trimming took 2 bases from V and 7 from J; bases not matched to a gene: 5. Repertoires were generated with immunoSEQ multiplex PCR, while TCRdb's copy carries only in-frame clones and drops some. The sample holds 100,000 to 150,000 clones, roughly 84% seen once. The chain uses TRBV5-1 and TRBJ1-2; 7 bases match TRBD1. The TCR comes from a man aged 18 to 35 in good health. The sample was blood. This CDR3 is CASSLQTGFGYTF. The CDR3 nucleotides read TGCGCCAGCAGCTTACAGACAGGGTTTGGCTACACCTTC.